These T cell receptor beta chains were read from a single sample in a study of cytomegalovirus exposure and HLA in healthy donors. Profiling relied on immunoSEQ multiplex PCR, and the TCRdb table lists in-frame clones only, not all of them. Here the sample spans about 95,000 clones, 78% being singletons. The material sequenced was PBMCs. The receptors were gathered from a woman aged 40 to 50 in good health and CMV-seropositive. Each CDR3 is given with its conserved first and last residue. The order of the fields is clone size, J gene, V gene, D gene, CDR3 protein, CDR3 DNA. A D gene is named only where the DNA matches it firmly. Clone size appears in some rows only: once, few, many, or a class for an expanded clone.

>.|TRBJ1-4|TRBV10-3|.
CAISEGGGNEKLFF
TGTGCCATCAGTGAAGGGGGGGGGAATGAAAAACTGTTTTTT
>.|TRBJ2-5|TRBV5-1|TRBD1
CASSLSTGGGSETQYF
TGCGCCAGCAGCTTGTCGACAGGGGGCGGGTCAGAGACCCAGTACTTC
>.|TRBJ2-5|TRBV5-1|.
CASSLGAGLQETQYF
TGCGCCAGCAGCTTGGGGGCGGGATTGCAAGAGACCCAGTACTTC
>.|TRBJ2-7|TRBV2|.
CASRQEGYEQYF
TGTGCCAGCCGGCAGGAGGGTTACGAGCAGTACTTC
>.|TRBJ2-7|TRBV29-1|TRBD2
CSAAGTSGTYEQYF
TGCAGCGCTGCCGGGACTAGCGGTACCTACGAGCAGTACTTC
>.|TRBJ2-4|TRBV28|TRBD2
CASSLSGLAGHIQYF
TGTGCCAGCAGTTTATCTGGACTAGCGGGACACATTCAGTACTTC
>once|TRBJ2-3|TRBV7-3|.
CASSLAHTGYSTDTQYF
TGTGCCAGCAGCTTAGCCCATACAGGATATAGCACAGATACGCAGTATTTT
>.|TRBJ1-3|TRBV18|TRBD1
CASSEGQGFASGNTIYF
TGTGCCAGCTCCGAAGGACAGGGCTTCGCCTCTGGAAACACCATATATTTT
>.|TRBJ2-5|TRBV29-1|.
CSVGGLQETQYF
TGCAGCGTTGGAGGGTTGCAAGAGACCCAGTACTTC
>few|TRBJ1-1|TRBV11-3|TRBD1
CASSSPSGTDNTEAFF
TGTGCCAGCAGCTCGCCCTCCGGGACAGACAACACTGAAGCTTTCTTT
>few|TRBJ2-7|TRBV5-1|TRBD1
CASSPGTGGAVGYEQYF
TGCGCCAGCAGCCCTGGGACAGGGGGCGCGGTAGGCTACGAGCAGTACTTC
>.|TRBJ1-2|TRBV28|.
CASWFIGEPYGYTF
TGTGCCAGCTGGTTCATCGGGGAACCCTATGGCTACACCTTC
>.|TRBJ2-1|TRBV20-1|.
CSARDSNEQFF
TGCAGTGCTAGAGACAGTAATGAGCAGTTCTTC
>many|TRBJ2-7|TRBV5-1|TRBD2
CASSLVTGGPTYEQYF
TGCGCCAGCAGCTTGGTGACGGGAGGGCCGACCTACGAGCAGTACTTC
>.|TRBJ2-7|TRBV29-1|TRBD1
CSAEDRPYEQYF
TGCAGCGCAGAGGACAGGCCCTACGAGCAGTACTTC
>few|TRBJ2-5|TRBV5-8|TRBD1
CASRSGQGRGETQYF
TGTGCCAGCAGATCCGGACAGGGTAGGGGAGAGACCCAGTACTTC
>.|TRBJ2-4|TRBV15|.
CATSRETGYFLIAKNIQYF
TGTGCCACCAGCAGAGAAACAGGGTATTTCCTAATAGCCAAAAACATTCAGTACTTC
>few|TRBJ2-5|TRBV10-1|TRBD2
CASSAGTSGETQYF
TGCGCCAGCAGTGCGGGGACTAGTGGGGAGACCCAGTACTTC
>.|TRBJ2-1|TRBV7-6|TRBD2
CASSLGTSVLNEQFF
TGTGCCAGCAGCTTAGGTACTAGCGTATTGAATGAGCAGTTCTTC
>.|TRBJ2-2|TRBV2|TRBD1
CASSLATGVGELFF
TGTGCCAGCAGTTTGGCGACAGGGGTCGGGGAGCTGTTTTTT
>.|TRBJ2-5|TRBV2|TRBD1
CASRPGQGRETQYF
TGTGCCAGCAGACCGGGACAGGGGAGGGAGACCCAGTACTTC
>.|TRBJ2-1|TRBV19|TRBD2
CASSATGTSRDHEQFF
TGTGCCAGTAGCGCAACCGGGACTAGCAGGGATCATGAGCAGTTCTTC
>few|TRBJ2-1|TRBV4-1|TRBD1
CASSQVGQGSNEQFF
TGCGCCAGCAGCCAAGTAGGACAGGGCAGCAATGAGCAGTTCTTC